This entry is about one T cell receptor (beta chain). PCR used 60 Vbeta primers and 13 Jbeta primers. TCRdb's table, derived via immunoSEQ multiplex PCR, lists solely in-frame clones and lacks some. The sample has about 130,000 clones, around 68% seen once. This record comes from a study of cytomegalovirus exposure and HLA in healthy donors. Losses at the gene ends were 6 bases for V and 4 bases for J; bases not matched to a gene: 5. The CDR3 is 15 amino acids. Germline V gene data show CDR1 as MNHEY and CDR2 as SMNVEV (reference sequence). The sequencing sample was made of PBMCs. The chain is built from TRBV27 and TRBJ2-1; 11 bases map to TRBD2. This clonotype originated in a man in his forties in good health and CMV-seropositive. The CDR3 sequence: CASSPLAGVYNEQFF. CDR3 nucleotides: TGTGCCAGCAGCCCACTAGCGGGGGTGTACAATGAGCAGTTCTTC.